This T cell receptor (beta chain) appears in the sequencing data of a study of T cell responses to AZD1222 COVID-19 vaccine. On the study more broadly: Samples with a second dose at about 4 or about 12 weeks were pooled together.

Study findings and constraints: It should be noted that donors were predominantly white British and more often female, and clonal diversity was possibly underestimated. AZD1222 recipients seropositive at baseline numbered only six. When two AZD1222 doses had been given, Spike-specific TCR breadth and depth rose.

The CDR3 contains 11 residues. To note about this clone: What it binds is not known. Germline and junction disagree at one end, which may indicate a read error.

Assay: immunoSEQ multiplex PCR; the TCRdb copy retains only in-frame clones and omits some. The sample records over 150,000 clones, 90% being singletons. The sample consisted of peripheral blood, taken on day 0 of AZD1222 vaccination. The TCR sequence derives from an adult in good health. The chain employs TRBV12-3 or TRBV12-4 and TRBJ2-7, with TRBD1 identical over 9 bases. The CDR3 DNA reads TGTGCCAGCAGCGTGGGGACAGGGAAGTCGTGG. Translation gives CASSVGTGKSW.